Shown below are 32 T cell receptor beta chains from a single sample sequenced in a study of blood T cells in healthy people across ages. Then a second PCR, running roughly 6 to 11 cycles, was carried out with a sample-barcoded 5' primer and a J-beta primer mix. TCRdb redid the calling of the 5' RACE reads with MiXCR, one entry per CDR3 protein. The profile shows roughly 570,000 distinct CDR3 sequences, 27% of them singletons. Source material: blood. These receptors were collected from a woman between 65 and 79 years old in good health.

This clonotype occurred a few times. The chain recombines TRBV6-5 with TRBJ1-2; a weak D match, TRBD1 (6 bases). This CDR3 region has 16 residues. Germline CDR1 MNHEY, CDR2 SVGAGI. V was shortened by 0 bases and J by 4 bases, with 15 bases between the two germline ends. The CDR3 protein is CASSYSRRTGSYGYTF. In DNA, the CDR3 is TGTGCCAGCAGTTACTCGAGGCGCACAGGGTCCTATGGCTACACCTTC.

This clonotype has more than one count but fewer than ten. V and J are TRBV27 and TRBJ2-5; D not resolved. Trimming took off 3 bases at V and 4 bases at J, with 15 bases between the two ends. The CDR3 has 15 residues. The germline CDR1 and CDR2 sequences are MNHEY and SMNVEV (reference sequence). This CDR3 is CASSFLGVGTETQYF. In nucleotides, the CDR3 is TGTGCCAGCAGTTTTTTGGGTGTGGGCACAGAGACCCAGTACTTC.

The table lists this clonotype with many counts. V and J are TRBV5-1 and TRBJ1-2; 7 positions agree with TRBD1. The CDR3 sequence is 14 residues long. Germline V gene lookup returns CDR1 SGHRS and CDR2 YFSETQ. After removal of 4 bases from V and 8 bases from J, the junction contained 11 bases not matched to a gene. The CDR3: CASSRTLQGNGYTF. The CDR3 DNA is TGCGCCAGCAGCCGAACCCTACAGGGGAACGGCTACACCTTC.

The sample holds a few counts of this clonotype. This chain links TRBV4-2 with TRBJ1-2; no clear D gene. Germline V gives CDR1 LGHNA, CDR2 YNFKEQ. This CDR3 spans 15 amino acids. V was cut by 3 bases and J by 0 bases, with 11 bases left in between. The CDR3 sequence is CASSQANSPNYGYTF. CDR3 in DNA: TGTGCCAGCAGCCAGGCAAACAGTCCTAACTATGGCTACACCTTC.

The chain uses TRBV7-2 and TRBJ2-5, with D possibly being TRBD2 (6 bases). Germline loops: CDR1 SGHTA, CDR2 FQGNSA. The CDR3 has 16 amino acids. Trimming took 2 bases from V and 5 from J, leaving 18 bases between them. The CDR3 coding sequence is TGTGCCAGCAGCTTAACCCTCCGCGGGGTCGGGGAGACCCAGTACTTC. This gives the protein CASSLTLRGVGETQYF.

The CDR3 sequence is CASSQDPRGGKLFF. The CDR3 nucleotides read TGTGCCAGCAGCCAAGACCCCCGGGGTGGAAAACTGTTTTTT. The chain is built from TRBV14 and TRBJ1-4; D gene ambiguous. This CDR3 contains 14 residues. V was shortened by 0 bases and J by 10 bases, with 12 bases between the two germline ends. Germline loops: CDR1 SGHDN, CDR2 FVKESK. Looking up the rest from reference TRBV14 and TRBJ1-4 gives the full variable domain: EAGVTQFPSHSVIEKGQTVTLRCDPISGHDNLYWYRRVMGKEIKFLLHFVKESKQDESGMPNNRFLAERTGGTYSTLKVQPAELEDSGVYFCASSQDPRGGKLFFGSGTQLSVL.

J is TRBJ2-7 and V is TRBV4-1, with 12 bases aligning to TRBD1. This CDR3 has 16 amino acids. V lost 3 bases, J lost 5 bases, and 8 bases stayed unmatched. Germline CDR1 reads MGHRA; CDR2 reads YSYEKL. The CDR3 region has the DNA TGCGCCAGCAGCCATACAACCGGGACAGGGGGCAACGAGCAGTACTTC. Translating gives CASSHTTGTGGNEQYF.

This clonotype was found a few times. The chain combines TRBV6-2 or TRBV6-3 with TRBJ2-7; TRBD1 is a possible D gene (5 bases). Looked up from germline, CDR1 is MNHEY and CDR2 is SVGEGT. The V gene lost 10 bases and the J gene lost 7 bases, with 14 bases spanning the gap. The CDR3 length is 11 residues. Written as DNA, the CDR3 is TGTGCCACCAGGGAATTGGGAGAGCAGTACTTC. The encoded protein is CATRELGEQYF.

The chain combines TRBV25-1 with TRBJ1-4, with 8 bases matching TRBD1. The CDR3 extends over 16 amino acids. Unmatched junction bases numbered 9, after V lost 5 bases and J lost 4 bases. Germline values: CDR1 MGHDK, CDR2 SYGVNS. The CDR3 nucleotides read TGTGCCAGCAGTTCTCAAGGGACAGGAAATAATGAAAAACTGTTTTTT. It yields the protein CASSSQGTGNNEKLFF.

The rearrangement uses TRBV4-3 and TRBJ2-5; TRBD2 matches at 12 bases. The CDR3 contains 18 residues. The trim removed 2 bases at V and 4 bases at J, leaving 11 bases unmatched. Germline CDR1 reads LGHNA; CDR2 reads YSLEER. CDR3 sequence (DNA): TGCGCCAGCAGCCAAACTAGACTAGCGGGAGCGTCGCGAGAGACCCAGTACTTC. This codes for CASSQTRLAGASRETQYF.

The chain couples TRBV18 to TRBJ2-2; 8 nucleotides line up with TRBD1. This CDR3 is 16 amino acids long. The V segment lost 3 bases and the J segment 0 bases; nucleotides outside the gene matches: 3. Germline V CDR1 and CDR2: KGHSH, LQKENI. In nucleotides, the CDR3 is TGTGCCAGCTCACCTCCGGGACAGGCGAACACCGGGGAGCTGTTTTTT. Translation: CASSPPGQANTGELFF.

This clonotype was counted ten times or more. The chain couples TRBV4-2 to TRBJ2-7; D could derive from TRBD1 or TRBD2 (6 bases each). V shed 1 base and J shed 6 bases, with 16 bases lying between them. The CDR3 runs 15 residues. CDR1 LGHNA and CDR2 YNFKEQ come from the germline V gene. CDR3 loop: CASSQGTPGAGEQYF. The CDR3 DNA reads TGTGCCAGCAGCCAAGGTACTCCGGGGGCAGGCGAGCAGTACTTC.

This clonotype occurred a few times. The CDR3 DNA follows: TGCGCCAGCAGCCAAGATGGGCAGGCCTCTTACGGCTACACCTTC. It codes for CASSQDGQASYGYTF. The chain carries TRBV4-3 and TRBJ1-2; D is unclear. V was pared by 0 bases and J by 8 bases, with 16 bases between. Per the germline V gene, CDR1 is LGHNA and CDR2 is YSLEER. The CDR3 contains 15 residues.

This clonotype was picked up a small number of times. The chain combines TRBV9 with TRBJ2-4, with D tentatively TRBD2 (5 bases). The CDR3 has 14 amino acids. The V gene's germline CDR1 is SGDLS and CDR2 YYNGEE. V was pared by 0 bases and J by 9 bases, with 13 bases between. Written as DNA, the CDR3 is TGTGCCAGCAGCGTAGTCGATACTCGGGGCATTCAGTACTTC. It specifies CASSVVDTRGIQYF.

The chain links TRBV2 to TRBJ2-1, with D uncertain. The J call may not be correct, given that the DNA end is closer to TRBJ2-5. The germline gives CDR1 SNHLY, CDR2 FYNNEI. This CDR3 region has 15 residues. The CDR3 loop is CASRNGQVSQETQYF. As DNA, the CDR3 is TGTGCCAGCAGAAATGGGCAGGTTAGCCAAGAGACCCAGTACTTC.

The rearrangement links TRBV24-1 to TRBJ1-1; no definite D call. CDR3 length equals 13 residues. Trimming stripped 0 bases from V and 1 base from J, with 2 bases between. Germline values: CDR1 KGHDR, CDR2 SFDVKD. Written as DNA, the CDR3 is TGTGCCACCAGTGATTTGGGGAACACTGAAGCTTTCTTT. Translating it yields CATSDLGNTEAFF.

V and J are TRBV11-1 and TRBJ2-7, with D possibly called TRBD1 or TRBD2 (5 bases each). From germline, CDR1 is SGHAT and CDR2 FQDESV (reference sequence). The V end was cut by 6 bases, the J end by 5 bases, with 23 bases between. This CDR3 contains 16 residues. CDR3 DNA: TGTGCCAGCAGGTCTAGGTTCCCCGGGGCGCAGCACGAGCAGTACTTC. This gives the protein CASRSRFPGAQHEQYF.

There are a few counts of this clonotype. J is TRBJ2-7 and V is TRBV7-2; D is possibly TRBD2 (5 bases). V lost 4 bases, J lost 0 bases, and 10 bases lay in between. This CDR3 has 14 amino acids. The germline CDR1 and CDR2 sequences are SGHTA and FQGNSA. The CDR3 DNA is TGTGCCAGCAGCTGGAGGAGCAGCTCCTACGAGCAGTACTTC. It specifies CASSWRSSSYEQYF.

This clonotype was seen a handful of times. The rearrangement links TRBV29-1 to TRBJ2-5, with 11 nucleotides matching TRBD1. The J call may be in error: the DNA end matches TRBJ2-7 better. This CDR3 has 14 amino acids. Germline values: CDR1 SQVTM, CDR2 ANQGSEA. The CDR3 coding sequence is TGCAGCGTTGAAGGGGGACAGGGGGATTACGAGCAGTACTTC. Its protein is CSVEGGQGDYEQYF.

This clonotype has only a few counts. The rearrangement links TRBV20-1 to TRBJ2-3; 16 bases line up with TRBD2. The germline CDR1 and CDR2 sequences are DFQATT and SNEGSKA (reference sequence). V shed 4 bases, J shed 7 bases, and the junction held 5 bases outside the gene matches. CDR3 length equals 15 residues. DNA of the CDR3: TGCAGTGCTACCGGGACTAGCGGGGGGGTGCATACGCAGTATTTT. It is translated as CSATGTSGGVHTQYF.

This chain joins TRBV18 and TRBJ1-5; TRBD1 matches at 7 bases. Germline V gene lookup returns CDR1 KGHSH and CDR2 LQKENI. Trimming took 6 bases from V and 6 from J; bases not matched to a gene: 5. The CDR3 contains 13 residues. The CDR3 DNA reads TGTGCCAGCTCTCAGGGGGGAGCTCAGCCCCAGCATTTT. Amino acids: CASSQGGAQPQHF.

In this sample, this clonotype turned up a few times. This chain uses TRBV20-1 with TRBJ1-2; D gene ambiguous. Germline loops: CDR1 DFQATT, CDR2 SNEGSKA (reference sequence). V was pared by 6 bases and J by 1 base, with 6 bases between. The CDR3 is made up of 11 amino acids. The CDR3: CSAAVNYGYTF. In nucleotides, the CDR3 is TGCAGTGCGGCAGTTAACTATGGCTACACCTTC.

V is TRBV7-2 and J is TRBJ1-5; D gene uncertain. Trimming took 5 bases from V and 0 from J, leaving 11 bases between them. The germline CDR1 and CDR2 sequences are SGHTA and FQGNSA. The length of the CDR3 is 15 residues. CDR3 loop: CASSLQLTSNQPQHF. CDR3 coding DNA: TGTGCCAGCAGCCTCCAGTTAACTAGCAATCAGCCCCAGCATTTT.

This chain joins TRBV20-1 and TRBJ1-3; perhaps TRBD1 as D (5 bases). This CDR3 is 14 amino acids long. V was shortened by 6 bases and J by 0 bases, with 12 bases between the two germline ends. Germline V gene sequence: CDR1 DFQATT, CDR2 SNEGSKA (reference sequence). This chain's CDR3 is CSAGRRGSGNTIYF. The CDR3, as DNA: TGCAGTGCGGGACGGCGGGGCTCTGGAAACACCATATATTTT.

This clonotype was counted between two and nine times. This chain links TRBV27 with TRBJ2-4, with D tentatively TRBD1 (5 bases). This CDR3 region has 15 residues. Germline CDR1 MNHEY, CDR2 SMNVEV (reference sequence). V was cut by 3 bases and J by 2 bases, with 11 bases left in between. The chain's CDR3 is CASSFVSGTKNIQYF. The CDR3 bases are TGTGCCAGCAGTTTTGTGTCAGGGACCAAAAACATTCAGTACTTC.

V and J are TRBV5-1 and TRBJ2-3, with 8 positions matching TRBD2. This CDR3 has 14 residues. Germline-derived CDR1 and CDR2 are SGHRS and YFSETQ. With 2 bases clipped from V and 6 bases from J, the junction kept 5 bases outside the gene matches. Here the CDR3 DNA reads TGCGCCAGCAGCTTACTAGCGGTCGGGGATACGCAGTATTTT. It yields the protein CASSLLAVGDTQYF.

This clonotype showed up just a few times. The chain combines TRBV7-3 with TRBJ2-7; unclear D gene. V was trimmed by 5 bases and J by 5 bases, leaving 10 bases between them. Germline V CDR1 and CDR2: SGHTA, FQGTGA. The CDR3 spans 12 residues. In DNA form, the CDR3 reads TGTGCCAGCAGCCCCTTGACGAACGAGCAGTACTTC. Protein: CASSPLTNEQYF.

This clonotype was found a few times. This sequence joins TRBV28 and TRBJ2-5; no firm D call. This CDR3 is built from 12 residues. Germline loops: CDR1 MDHEN, CDR2 SYDVKM. V dropped 3 bases and J dropped 5 bases, with 7 bases sitting between them. CDR3: CASSLPGETQYF. In DNA form, the CDR3 reads TGTGCCAGCAGTTTGCCGGGTGAGACCCAGTACTTC.

This clonotype was recorded only once. One end of the junction varies from germline; a read error may be responsible. The chain recombines TRBV29-1 with TRBJ1-2; 12 positions agree with TRBD1. CDR1 is SQVTM, CDR2 ANQGSEA, per germline. CDR3 size: 13 residues. The CDR3 reads CSDQGQGADGYTF. The CDR3, as DNA: TGTAGCGACCAGGGACAGGGGGCGGATGGCTACACCTTC.

The rearrangement links TRBV20-1 to TRBJ1-1; tentatively, D is TRBD1 (6 bases). Per germline, CDR1 DFQATT and CDR2 SNEGSKA (reference sequence). CDR3 length: 12 residues. V lost 5 bases, J lost 6 bases, and 13 bases lay in between. DNA for the CDR3: TGCAGTGCTCGCGAGGGGGGAGCTGAAGCTTTCTTT. Residues: CSAREGGAEAFF.

This clonotype was found a few times. The CDR3 DNA sequence: TGCAGTGCTACCAGGGGATCCGGGGAGCTGTTTTTT. This gives the protein CSATRGSGELFF. The V gene is TRBV20-1, the J gene TRBJ2-2; D perhaps matches TRBD1 (6 bases). The CDR3 extends over 12 amino acids. Between the trimmed V and J ends, which lost 4 bases and 6 bases, there was a span of 9 bases. From germline, CDR1 is DFQATT and CDR2 SNEGSKA (reference sequence).

This clonotype was seen a handful of times. The chain has TRBV15 and TRBJ2-5; unclear D gene. CDR1 is LNHNV, CDR2 YYDKDF, per germline (reference sequence). The CDR3 length is 14 residues. V gave up 4 bases and J gave up 5 bases, with 14 bases separating them. CDR3 region: CATSKHGNGETQYF. The CDR3 bases are TGTGCCACCAGCAAGCATGGGAATGGGGAGACCCAGTACTTC. The whole variable domain, filled in from reference TRBV15 and TRBJ2-5, reads DAMVIQNPRYQVTQFGKPVTLSCSQTLNHNVMYWYQQKSSQAPKLLFHYYDKDFNNEADTPDNFQSRRPNTSFCFLDIRSPGLGDTAMYLCATSKHGNGETQYFGPGTRLLVL.